This T cell receptor beta chain was found in a study of T cell repertoires in cytomegalovirus infection. For the study at large: Public TCR beta signatures provided an indication of both CMV infection and a matching HLA type. Study findings and constraints: CMV-specific TCR beta clonotypes restricted by HLA-C dominated the ex vivo response. Frequencies of public TCR beta families were cumulated, and this identified carriers of CMV plus the relevant HLA.

With regard to this clonotype: Its antigen is undetermined.

The junction had 10 bases not matched to a gene; V was cut back by 5 bases and J by 8 bases. The CDR3 consists of 14 residues. Germline values: CDR1 SGHVS, CDR2 FNYEAQ. TCRdb recomputed calls from the reads with MiXCR, one row per CDR3 protein. The data contain 740,000 or so distinct CDR3 sequences, approximately 34% of them seen just once; the ten biggest clones take up 2.5% to 3.5%. The TCR comes from a human donor in good health (CMV status not recorded). Some clones in this sample may be carry-over from other donors' samples. The chain has TRBV7-6 and TRBJ1-2; 8 nucleotides agree with TRBD1. Sequencing input: PBMCs. This chain's CDR3 is CASSRGQGNSGYTF. CDR3 in DNA: TGTGCCAGCAGCCGCGGACAGGGAAATTCAGGCTACACCTTC. Using reference TRBV7-6 and TRBJ1-2 for the parts outside the CDR3, the full variable domain is GAGVSQSPRYKVTKRGQDVALRCDPISGHVSLYWYRQALGQGPEFLTYFNYEAQQDKSGLPNDRFSAERPEGSISTLTIQRTEQRDSAMYRCASSRGQGNSGYTFGSGTRLTVV.